Below are 16 T cell receptor beta chains sequenced from a single sample in a study of T-cell reconstitution after alpha-beta-depleted transplantation in children. It was with unique molecular identifiers that the TCRbeta library was prepared. MiXCR, run by TCRdb on the PCR reads, gives a single entry per CDR3 protein. The table records roughly 340,000 distinct CDR3 sequences, roughly 17% of them present only once. The source was PBMCs, mostly from graft donor cells, collected 360 days after TCRalphabeta/CD19-depleted stem cell transplant. The origin of the receptors is a male patient between 2 and 10 years old who had a stem cell transplant for acute lymphoblastic leukemia, so the T cells may come from the graft donor.

The chain couples TRBV7-6 to TRBJ2-5; D might be TRBD1 or TRBD2, each matching 5 bases. CDR3 length equals 16 residues. The V gene's germline CDR1 is SGHVS and CDR2 FNYEAQ. V was trimmed by 5 bases and J by 2 bases, leaving 18 bases between them. The CDR3 DNA follows: TGTGCCAGCAGCCCTTGGCCGGGACCCTCGCAAGAGACCCAGTACTTC. Amino acid sequence: CASSPWPGPSQETQYF.

This sequence joins TRBV5-1 and TRBJ2-2, with D tentatively TRBD2 (7 bases). V lost 4 bases and J 5 bases, leaving 21 bases between the germline ends. Looked up from germline, CDR1 is SGHRS and CDR2 is YFSETQ. The CDR3 runs 17 residues. The CDR3: CASSPWGGQMGTGELFF. Here the CDR3 DNA reads TGCGCCAGCAGCCCCTGGGGGGGGCAGATGGGGACCGGGGAGCTGTTTTTT.

This clonotype was counted between two and nine times. The CDR3 bases are TGTGCCACCAGCAGTTTCTTTACTAGCGGCTACACCGGGGAGCTGTTTTTT. Its protein product is CATSSFFTSGYTGELFF. The genes are TRBV15 and TRBJ2-2; the match to TRBD2 covers 8 bases. The CDR3 is 17 amino acids. V lost 3 bases to trimming and J lost 3 bases; unmatched junction nucleotides: 9. Germline V gene sequence: CDR1 LNHNV, CDR2 YYDKDF (reference sequence).

This clonotype was found many times. V is TRBV5-1 and J is TRBJ2-1; maybe TRBD2 (6 bases). The germline V and J ends were trimmed by 4 bases and 6 bases, with 14 bases remaining between them. The germline CDR1 and CDR2 sequences are SGHRS and YFSETQ. This CDR3 comprises 14 residues. CDR3 DNA sequence: TGCGCCAGCAGCCCTCTAGCGAGGGGCAATGAGCAGTTCTTC. Protein sequence: CASSPLARGNEQFF.

This clonotype has more than one count but fewer than ten. The J gene is TRBJ2-4, the V gene TRBV15; TRBD1 matches at 9 bases. This CDR3 comprises 17 residues. Germline-derived CDR1 and CDR2 are LNHNV and YYDKDF (reference sequence). The V gene end was trimmed by 4 bases and the J gene end by 1 base; junction bases not matched to a gene: 8. The CDR3 nucleotides are TGTGCCACCAGCACCACACAGGGGGCGTCGGCCAAAAACATTCAGTACTTC. Amino acid sequence: CATSTTQGASAKNIQYF.

This clonotype has ten or more counts. The chain links TRBV9 to TRBJ2-3; D perhaps matches TRBD1 (5 bases). The CDR3 has 17 amino acids. In germline, CDR1 is SGDLS, CDR2 YYNGEE. V was shortened by 4 bases and J by 0 bases, with 18 bases between the two germline ends. Here the CDR3 reads CASSSAEIGQSTDTQYF. The CDR3 DNA is TGTGCCAGCAGCTCTGCAGAGATCGGACAAAGCACAGATACGCAGTATTTT.

V gene TRBV27 combines with J gene TRBJ2-7; TRBD2 is a possible D gene (6 bases). Per the germline V gene, CDR1 is MNHEY and CDR2 is SMNVEV (reference sequence). Trimming left V 1 base short and J 8 bases short, with 9 bases between. The CDR3 has 12 amino acids. CDR3 sequence (DNA): TGTGCCAGCAGTTTATTGGGGGGACAGCAGTACTTC. The encoded protein is CASSLLGGQQYF.

CDR3 sequence reads: CASRPGPAEKLFF. The CDR3 bases are TGTGCCAGCAGGCCCGGGCCAGCGGAAAAACTGTTTTTT. The genes are TRBV27 and TRBJ1-4; D remains ambiguous. The CDR3 covers 13 residues. Trimming took off 6 bases at V and 8 bases at J, with 13 bases between the two ends. Germline loops: CDR1 MNHEY, CDR2 SMNVEV (reference sequence).

The chain employs TRBV29-1 and TRBJ1-1; D is uncertain. V lost 4 bases and J 6 bases, leaving 12 bases between the germline ends. Germline lookup yields CDR1 SQVTM and CDR2 ANQGSEA. The CDR3 consists of 12 residues. The CDR3 DNA is TGCAGCGTTGGGCCGGGCACAGCTGAAGCTTTCTTT. This gives the protein CSVGPGTAEAFF. Full variable domain (outside the CDR3, taken from reference TRBV29-1 and TRBJ1-1): SAVISQKPSRDICQRGTSLTIQCQVDSQVTMMFWYRQQPGQSLTLIATANQGSEATYESGFVIDKFPISRPNLTFSTLTVSNMSPEDSSIYLCSVGPGTAEAFFGQGTRLTVV.

There are a few counts of this clonotype. The chain recombines TRBV28 with TRBJ2-7; D is undetermined. The V end was cut by 3 bases, the J end by 0 bases, with 9 bases between. The CDR3 sequence is 14 residues long. From germline, CDR1 is MDHEN and CDR2 SYDVKM. The CDR3 here is CASSFPNPSYEQYF. In DNA, the CDR3 is TGTGCCAGCAGTTTCCCTAACCCCTCCTACGAGCAGTACTTC.

V is TRBV9 and J is TRBJ2-1; D may be TRBD1 or TRBD2 (6 bases each). Germline lookup yields CDR1 SGDLS and CDR2 YYNGEE. The V gene lost 3 bases and the J gene lost 2 bases, with 15 bases spanning the gap. The CDR3 is 16 residues long. CDR3 coding DNA: TGTGCCAGCAGCGGAGAGGGGGGAGGCCCCTACAATGAGCAGTTCTTC. Translating gives CASSGEGGGPYNEQFF.

This clonotype was recorded a few times. This rearrangement joins TRBV5-1 to TRBJ2-7, with TRBD2 matching over 8 bases. V was clipped by 2 bases and J by 3 bases; unmatched bases: 7. Per germline, CDR1 SGHRS and CDR2 YFSETQ. This CDR3 is 15 amino acids long. DNA for the CDR3: TGCGCCAGCAGCTTTACTAGCGGAGGTATCTACGAGCAGTACTTC. The encoded protein is CASSFTSGGIYEQYF.

The rearrangement joins TRBV28 to TRBJ1-1, with 7 nucleotides matching TRBD1. The CDR3 sequence is 14 residues long. Per the germline V gene, CDR1 is MDHEN and CDR2 is SYDVKM. The V gene end was trimmed by 8 bases and the J gene end by 4 bases; junction bases not matched to a gene: 10. This chain's CDR3 is CASCSRGLSTEAFF. The CDR3 DNA follows: TGTGCCAGCTGTTCCAGGGGGTTGAGCACTGAAGCTTTCTTT.

This chain joins TRBV11-1 and TRBJ1-1, with a tentative D call TRBD1 (6 bases). The length of the CDR3 is 19 residues. Trimming took off 2 bases at V and 0 bases at J, with 22 bases between the two ends. Germline V gene sequence: CDR1 SGHAT, CDR2 FQDESV (reference sequence). As DNA, the CDR3 is TGTGCCAGCAGCTTAAAGCCTTCTATACAGGGTACGTTGAACACTGAAGCTTTCTTT. Protein sequence: CASSLKPSIQGTLNTEAFF.

The gene calls are TRBV20-1 and TRBJ1-4; no reliable D call. Trimming shortened V by 3 bases and J by 8 bases, and 13 bases separated the two germline ends. Germline CDR1 reads DFQATT; CDR2 reads SNEGSKA (reference sequence). The CDR3 contains 13 residues. CDR3 in amino acids: CSASQASGEKLFF. The CDR3 region has the DNA TGCAGTGCTAGCCAGGCCTCGGGGGAAAAACTGTTTTTT.

This chain joins TRBV4-2 and TRBJ2-7; 12 bases align to TRBD2. Germline loops: CDR1 LGHNA, CDR2 YNFKEQ. The V segment lost 3 bases and the J segment 0 bases; nucleotides outside the gene matches: 18. The CDR3 is 21 amino acids. CDR3 coding DNA: TGTGCCAGCAGCCACGATTGGCAAGCTAGCGGGAGGGGGGTCGTCTCCTACGAGCAGTACTTC. Residues: CASSHDWQASGRGVVSYEQYF.